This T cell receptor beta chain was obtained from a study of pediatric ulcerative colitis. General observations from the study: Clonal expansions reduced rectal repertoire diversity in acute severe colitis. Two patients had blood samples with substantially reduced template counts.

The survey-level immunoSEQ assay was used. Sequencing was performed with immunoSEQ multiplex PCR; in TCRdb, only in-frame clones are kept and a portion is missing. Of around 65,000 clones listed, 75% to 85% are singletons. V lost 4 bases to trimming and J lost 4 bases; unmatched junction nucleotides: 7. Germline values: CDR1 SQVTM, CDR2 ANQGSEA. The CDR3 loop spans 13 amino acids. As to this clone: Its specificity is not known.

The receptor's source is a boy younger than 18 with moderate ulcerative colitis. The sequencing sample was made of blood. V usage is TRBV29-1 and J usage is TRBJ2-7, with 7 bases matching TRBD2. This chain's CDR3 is CSVAASGTYEQYF. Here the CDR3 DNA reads TGCAGCGTTGCGGCTAGCGGAACATACGAGCAGTACTTC.